The source of this T cell receptor beta chain is a study of T cells in Graves' hyperthyroidism and ophthalmopathy. TCR beta CDR3 sequences were amplified from RNA transcripts. A set of HTBI primers served as the primers for a first-round RT-PCR of the TCR CDR3. In TCRdb, the multiplex PCR reads were re-called with MiXCR into one record per CDR3 protein. The sample lists around 240,000 distinct CDR3 sequences; 16% were seen once. The CDR3 is 13 residues long. The V gene lost 5 bases and the J gene lost 2 bases, with 9 bases spanning the gap. CDR1 and CDR2 from the germline V gene are MNHEY and SVGAGI. Exclusion followed for patients with uncontrolled infection, other autoimmune disease, pregnancy or lactation. Many counts were recorded for this clonotype.

The clonotype comes from a woman aged 18-29 years with Graves' ophthalmopathy. This chain joins TRBV6-5 and TRBJ1-1; D uncertain. Sequencing was carried out using blood. This CDR3 reads CASSPLGNTEAFF. In DNA form, the CDR3 reads TGTGCCAGCAGTCCTCTGGGTAACACTGAAGCTTTCTTT.